This T cell receptor (beta chain) is from a study of T cells in Graves' hyperthyroidism and ophthalmopathy. The CDR3 runs to 14 residues. V gave up 6 bases and J gave up 7 bases, with 15 bases separating them. Germline loops: CDR1 MNHEY, CDR2 SVGEGT. The study collected blood at first hyperthyroidism diagnosis, before any ophthalmopathy symptoms arose. An approximately 9.8 ml volume of fresh peripheral blood provided the PBMCs. Comment on this clonotype: The antigen is unknown.

General study points: Most clonotypes that expanded in the thyroid above 0.001 also showed up in blood. Prediction of ophthalmopathy progression came a median approximately 6.5 months pre-onset.

Amplification yielded TCR beta CDR3 regions, with RNA transcripts as the source. The HTBI primer set drove a first-round RT-PCR of the TCR CDR3. Each CDR3 protein gets one entry after TCRdb re-called the multiplex PCR reads with MiXCR. The table lists 370,000 or so distinct CDR3 sequences, 15% to 17% of them singletons. The source is a young woman with Graves' hyperthyroidism that later progressed to Graves' ophthalmopathy. This chain joins TRBV6-2 or TRBV6-3 and TRBJ1-4; D remains ambiguous. The sequencing sample was made of blood. The CDR3 bases are TGTGCCAGCAGCTCGCTACGCCGTATTGAAAAACTGTTTTTT. Protein product: CASSSLRRIEKLFF.